A selection of T cell receptor beta chains follows, all from one sample in a study of identifying expanded T cells in peripheral blood. Only in-frame clones appear in the TCRdb table, and some are missing; sequencing was by immunoSEQ multiplex PCR. The sample lists over 100,000 clones, about 91% occurring once. Sequencing was performed on blood. These receptors all come from a person aged 18 to 70 in good health. Each CDR3 is given with its conserved first and last residue. Fields, in order: clone size, J gene, V gene, D gene, CDR3 protein, CDR3 DNA. A D gene is named only where the DNA matches it firmly. The size of a clone is reported for some rows only, either as once, few or many, or as a class for expanded clones.

clone size: .
J gene: TRBJ1-5
V gene: TRBV28
D gene: TRBD1
CDR3 protein: CASSMTGQGQPQHF
CDR3 DNA: TGTGCCAGCAGCATGACAGGGCAAGGTCAGCCCCAGCATTTT

clone size: .
J gene: TRBJ1-1
V gene: TRBV7-9
D gene: .
CDR3 protein: CASSLLVDSPTEAFF
CDR3 DNA: TGTGCCAGCAGCTTACTAGTGGACTCCCCGACCGAAGCTTTCTTT

clone size: .
J gene: TRBJ1-2
V gene: TRBV21-1
D gene: .
CDR3 protein: CASSKVHAFYGYTF
CDR3 DNA: TGTGCCAGCAGCAAAGTGCACGCGTTCTATGGCTACACCTTC

clone size: .
J gene: TRBJ2-3
V gene: TRBV9
D gene: TRBD2
CDR3 protein: CASTHLPGGDTQYF
CDR3 DNA: TGTGCCAGCACCCATTTGCCGGGAGGAGATACGCAGTATTTT

clone size: .
J gene: TRBJ2-7
V gene: TRBV25-1
D gene: .
CDR3 protein: CASSEGDRPFEQYF
CDR3 DNA: TGTGCCAGCAGTGAGGGGGACCGACCCTTCGAGCAGTACTTC

clone size: .
J gene: TRBJ2-7
V gene: TRBV9
D gene: TRBD1
CDR3 protein: CASSVAGQGTYEQYF
CDR3 DNA: TGTGCCAGCAGCGTAGCGGGACAGGGGACCTACGAGCAGTACTTC

clone size: .
J gene: TRBJ2-7
V gene: TRBV27
D gene: .
CDR3 protein: CASSSNDNHYEQYF
CDR3 DNA: TGTGCCAGCAGTTCCAACGACAACCACTACGAGCAGTACTTC

clone size: .
J gene: TRBJ1-1
V gene: TRBV28
D gene: TRBD1
CDR3 protein: CASSTGGVYTEAFF
CDR3 DNA: TGTGCCAGCAGCACAGGGGGCGTGTACACTGAAGCTTTCTTT

clone size: .
J gene: TRBJ2-2
V gene: TRBV5-8
D gene: .
CDR3 protein: CASSRLSGELFF
CDR3 DNA: TGTGCCAGCAGCCGCCTCTCCGGGGAGCTGTTTTTT

clone size: once
J gene: TRBJ2-3
V gene: TRBV28
D gene: TRBD1
CDR3 protein: CASSTGTGAYTDTQYF
CDR3 DNA: TGTGCCAGCAGTACCGGGACAGGGGCCTACACAGATACGCAGTATTTT

clone size: .
J gene: TRBJ2-2
V gene: TRBV4-1
D gene: .
CDR3 protein: CASSQEFGASNTGELFF
CDR3 DNA: TGCGCCAGCAGCCAAGAGTTTGGTGCATCGAACACCGGGGAGCTGTTTTTT

clone size: .
J gene: TRBJ2-7
V gene: TRBV1
D gene: .
CDR3 protein: CTSSQDQGLEFYEQYF
CDR3 DNA: TGCACCAGCAGCCAAGATCAAGGACTAGAGTTCTACGAGCAGTACTTC

clone size: .
J gene: TRBJ1-1
V gene: TRBV28
D gene: .
CDR3 protein: CASSLLSLGEAFF
CDR3 DNA: TGTGCCAGCAGTTTATTGTCGTTAGGTGAAGCTTTCTTT

clone size: .
J gene: TRBJ2-2
V gene: TRBV5-1
D gene: .
CDR3 protein: CASSLGLGELFF
CDR3 DNA: TGCGCCAGCAGCTTGGGGCTCGGGGAGCTGTTTTTT

clone size: .
J gene: TRBJ1-1
V gene: TRBV5-6
D gene: .
CDR3 protein: CATDSRGRGNTEAFF
CDR3 DNA: TGTGCCACCGATAGTAGGGGAAGGGGGAACACTGAAGCTTTCTTT

clone size: .
J gene: TRBJ2-2
V gene: TRBV29-1
D gene: TRBD2
CDR3 protein: CSVERLADTGELFF
CDR3 DNA: TGCAGCGTTGAACGGCTAGCGGACACCGGGGAGCTGTTTTTT

clone size: .
J gene: TRBJ2-3
V gene: TRBV6-4
D gene: .
CDR3 protein: CASSDGYTQYF
CDR3 DNA: TGTGCCAGCAGTGACGGTTATACGCAGTATTTT

clone size: .
J gene: TRBJ1-2
V gene: TRBV29-1
D gene: .
CDR3 protein: CSVGAANYGYTF
CDR3 DNA: TGCAGCGTTGGGGCAGCTAACTATGGCTACACCTTC

clone size: once
J gene: TRBJ1-4
V gene: TRBV27
D gene: TRBD1
CDR3 protein: CASSSGQGTEKLFF
CDR3 DNA: TGTGCCAGCAGTTCCGGACAGGGGACTGAAAAACTGTTTTTT

clone size: once
J gene: TRBJ2-2
V gene: TRBV27
D gene: .
CDR3 protein: CASSRPNTGELFF
CDR3 DNA: TGTGCCAGCAGTCGACCCAACACCGGGGAGCTGTTTTTT

clone size: once
J gene: TRBJ2-7
V gene: TRBV7-9
D gene: .
CDR3 protein: CASSLEGGLSYEQYF
CDR3 DNA: TGTGCCAGCAGCCTCGAGGGGGGCCTCTCCTACGAGCAGTACTTC

clone size: few
J gene: TRBJ2-1
V gene: TRBV7-2
D gene: .
CDR3 protein: CASNPGVSSSYNEQFF
CDR3 DNA: TGTGCCAGCAACCCCGGGGTATCGAGCTCCTACAATGAGCAGTTCTTC

clone size: .
J gene: TRBJ2-2
V gene: TRBV18
D gene: .
CDR3 protein: CASSGSWDTGELFF
CDR3 DNA: TGTGCCAGCTCAGGGAGTTGGGACACCGGGGAGCTGTTTTTT

clone size: .
J gene: TRBJ1-1
V gene: TRBV27
D gene: .
CDR3 protein: CASSPSGGDTEAFF
CDR3 DNA: TGTGCCAGCAGTCCGTCCGGTGGGGACACTGAAGCTTTCTTT

clone size: .
J gene: TRBJ1-6
V gene: TRBV23-1
D gene: .
CDR3 protein: CASSQSGPAEPLHF
CDR3 DNA: TGCGCCAGCAGTCAATCGGGACCGGCCGAACCCCTCCACTTT

clone size: .
J gene: TRBJ2-7
V gene: TRBV11-2
D gene: TRBD2
CDR3 protein: CASSLGGLAVYEQYF
CDR3 DNA: TGTGCCAGCAGCTTGGGTGGACTAGCGGTGTACGAGCAGTACTTC

clone size: .
J gene: TRBJ1-1
V gene: TRBV7-9
D gene: .
CDR3 protein: CASSLVSGVNTEAFF
CDR3 DNA: TGTGCCAGCAGCTTAGTCTCAGGGGTGAACACTGAAGCTTTCTTT

clone size: .
J gene: TRBJ2-3
V gene: TRBV4-1
D gene: TRBD2
CDR3 protein: CASSQESLAGGPQYF
CDR3 DNA: TGCGCCAGCAGCCAAGAGAGCCTAGCGGGAGGACCGCAGTATTTT

clone size: .
J gene: TRBJ2-7
V gene: TRBV6-5
D gene: .
CDR3 protein: CASTGQPSYEQYF
CDR3 DNA: TGTGCCAGCACGGGGCAACCCTCCTACGAGCAGTACTTC

clone size: .
J gene: TRBJ1-3
V gene: TRBV28
D gene: TRBD1
CDR3 protein: CASSSPRDRGSGNTIYF
CDR3 DNA: TGTGCCAGCAGTTCCCCCCGGGACAGGGGCTCTGGAAACACCATATATTTT

clone size: .
J gene: TRBJ1-4
V gene: TRBV30
D gene: .
CDR3 protein: CAWSRLREKLFF
CDR3 DNA: TGTGCCTGGAGTCGACTCAGGGAAAAACTGTTTTTT

clone size: .
J gene: TRBJ2-7
V gene: TRBV2
D gene: TRBD1
CDR3 protein: CASRNPGTASYEQYF
CDR3 DNA: TGTGCCAGCAGAAATCCCGGGACAGCCTCCTACGAGCAGTACTTC

clone size: .
J gene: TRBJ1-1
V gene: TRBV5-1
D gene: .
CDR3 protein: CASSRLTENTEAFF
CDR3 DNA: TGCGCCAGCAGCCGGTTGACTGAGAACACTGAAGCTTTCTTT

clone size: once
J gene: TRBJ2-7
V gene: TRBV7-9
D gene: .
CDR3 protein: CASSLALGTYEQYF
CDR3 DNA: TGTGCCAGCAGCTTAGCGCTGGGAACCTACGAGCAGTACTTC

clone size: .
J gene: TRBJ2-3
V gene: TRBV29-1
D gene: .
CDR3 protein: CSVEDRWGRGTQYF
CDR3 DNA: TGCAGCGTTGAAGATCGGTGGGGTCGGGGGACGCAGTATTTT

clone size: .
J gene: TRBJ1-4
V gene: TRBV4-1
D gene: TRBD1
CDR3 protein: CASSQALDRTNEKLFF
CDR3 DNA: TGCGCCAGCAGCCAAGCCCTGGACAGGACTAATGAAAAACTGTTTTTT

clone size: once
J gene: TRBJ2-5
V gene: TRBV7-9
D gene: TRBD2
CDR3 protein: CASSLALARVGETQYF
CDR3 DNA: TGTGCCAGCAGCTTGGCACTAGCGAGGGTTGGGGAGACCCAGTACTTC

clone size: .
J gene: TRBJ1-1
V gene: TRBV19
D gene: TRBD1
CDR3 protein: CASSLRQGEAFF
CDR3 DNA: TGTGCCAGTAGTTTAAGACAGGGTGAAGCTTTCTTT

clone size: .
J gene: TRBJ1-5
V gene: TRBV6-1
D gene: TRBD1
CDR3 protein: CASSPGQGASQPQHF
CDR3 DNA: TGTGCCAGCAGTCCGGGACAGGGGGCTTCTCAGCCCCAGCATTTT

clone size: once
J gene: TRBJ1-1
V gene: TRBV19
D gene: .
CDR3 protein: CASSMTRDTEAFF
CDR3 DNA: TGTGCCAGTAGTATGACTAGGGACACTGAAGCTTTCTTT

clone size: .
J gene: TRBJ2-7
V gene: TRBV4-1
D gene: .
CDR3 protein: CASSHTRDSYEQYF
CDR3 DNA: TGCGCCAGCAGTCACACCCGGGACTCCTACGAGCAGTACTTC

clone size: .
J gene: TRBJ2-5
V gene: TRBV5-1
D gene: .
CDR3 protein: CASSPDRFGVETQYF
CDR3 DNA: TGCGCCAGCAGCCCCGATCGTTTCGGGGTCGAGACCCAGTACTTC